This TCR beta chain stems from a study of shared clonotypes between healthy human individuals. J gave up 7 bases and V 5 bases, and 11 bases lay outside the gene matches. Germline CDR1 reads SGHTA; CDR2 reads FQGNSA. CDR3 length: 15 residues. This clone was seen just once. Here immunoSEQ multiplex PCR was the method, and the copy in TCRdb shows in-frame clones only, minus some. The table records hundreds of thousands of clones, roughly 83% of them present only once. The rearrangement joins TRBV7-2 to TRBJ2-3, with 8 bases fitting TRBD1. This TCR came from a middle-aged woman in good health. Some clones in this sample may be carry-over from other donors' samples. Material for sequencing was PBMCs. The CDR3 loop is CASSNSGTGDNTQYF. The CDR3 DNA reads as TGTGCCAGCAGCAACTCCGGGACAGGTGATAATACGCAGTATTTT.